This TCR beta chain came from a study of T cells in Graves' hyperthyroidism and ophthalmopathy. General study findings and limits: Stable hyperthyroidism was told apart from ophthalmopathy by a model built on 13 V-J features.

V lost 3 bases and J lost 6; bases outside the gene matches: 24. Germline V gives CDR1 MNHEY, CDR2 SMNVEV (reference sequence). CDR3 size: 22 residues. This clonotype was observed a few times. What it binds is unknown. Authors of the study amplified TCR beta CDR3 regions from RNA transcripts. Researchers ran a first-round RT-PCR on the TCR CDR3 using the HTBI primer set. A single record per CDR3 protein comes from TCRdb applying MiXCR to the multiplex PCR reads. The sample consists of around 600,000 distinct CDR3 sequences, about 14% of them appearing once. PBMCs stemmed from less than 13 ml fresh peripheral blood.

The TCR sequence derives from a woman aged 18-29 years with Graves' ophthalmopathy. The sequencing sample was made of blood. The rearrangement uses TRBV27 and TRBJ2-1; 12 bases fit TRBD1. CDR3 sequence: CASSLWTPPGQGAAGRLNEQFF. DNA of the CDR3: TGTGCCAGCAGTTTGTGGACCCCCCCGGGACAGGGGGCAGCGGGACGCCTCAATGAGCAGTTCTTC.